What follows are 14 T cell receptor beta chains derived from one specimen sequenced in a study of identical twins (TCRdb year 2016). Libraries came from 5' RACE. The reads were generated on an Illumina HiSeq 2000. TCRdb reran the public reads through fastp at Q25 and MiXCR, keeping productive beta chains. Every entry covers one CDR3 protein and lists the most common genes and DNA from its rows. Across this sample there are about 100,000 distinct CDR3 sequences, with 5.5% to 7% seen only once. More than 10% of the sample is in the top ten clones. What was sequenced was memory T cells sorted from blood. The sample's cell subset or site, from its label and the paper: CD45RO+ enriched T cells. These receptors were taken from a woman in her forties or fifties in good health.

This clonotype occurred a few times. V is TRBV7-8 and J is TRBJ1-5, with 8 positions matching TRBD1. This CDR3 comprises 17 residues. Per the germline V gene, CDR1 is SGHVS and CDR2 is FQNEAQ. J lost 0 bases, V lost 5 bases, and 9 bases had no gene match. The CDR3 nucleotides are TGTGCCAGCAGCCTCGGGACAGGAGTTTATAGCAATCAGCCCCAGCATTTT. It encodes CASSLGTGVYSNQPQHF.

Many counts were recorded for this clonotype. V and J are TRBV4-2 and TRBJ2-1; a weak D match, TRBD2 (7 bases). Germline loops: CDR1 LGHNA, CDR2 YNFKEQ. Between the trimmed V and J ends, which lost 0 bases and 7 bases, there was a span of 10 bases. The CDR3 is 14 residues long. The CDR3 coding sequence is TGTGCCAGCAGCCAAGAAGGGGGAGGGAATGAGCAGTTCTTC. It specifies CASSQEGGGNEQFF.

Comment on this clonotype: Because the CDR3 is missing its conserved closing phenylalanine or tryptophan, this is likely a read error. The rearrangement joins TRBV10-3 to TRBJ2-5, with D perhaps TRBD1 (6 bases). Germline V lookup: CDR1 ENHRY, CDR2 SYGVKD. Trimming pared 6 bases from V and 8 bases from J, leaving 16 bases between. The CDR3 sequence is 13 residues long. CDR3 in amino acids: CAIRGARSGTQYC. In DNA form, the CDR3 reads TGTGCCATCAGGGGGGCTCGAAGTGGTACCCAGTACTGC.

This clonotype has a count of ten or more. The rearrangement uses TRBV4-1 and TRBJ2-3, with TRBD1 matching 12 bases. This CDR3 has 18 amino acids. Germline-derived CDR1 and CDR2 are MGHRA and YSYEKL. V shed 4 bases and J 6 bases; nucleotides not matched to a gene: 14. The CDR3 DNA follows: TGCGCCAGCAGCCCGGGACAGGGGGCGAGTTTGGGGACGGATACGCAGTATTTT. Its protein is CASSPGQGASLGTDTQYF.

This clonotype was picked up many times. V and J are TRBV11-2 and TRBJ2-1; perhaps TRBD2 as D (6 bases). V was clipped by 1 base and J by 9 bases, with 16 bases between them. In germline, CDR1 is SGHAT, CDR2 FQNNGV. The CDR3 has 15 amino acids. CDR3 protein: CASSLVAAHGIEQFF. CDR3 nucleotide sequence: TGTGCCAGCAGCTTAGTAGCGGCCCACGGAATTGAGCAGTTCTTC. Supplemented by reference TRBV11-2 and TRBJ2-1, the full variable domain reads EAGVAQSPRYKIIEKRQSVAFWCNPISGHATLYWYQQILGQGPKLLIQFQNNGVVDDSQLPKDRFSAERLKGVDSTLKIQPAKLEDSAVYLCASSLVAAHGIEQFFGPGTRLTVL.

This clonotype was seen ten or more times. This chain joins TRBV11-2 and TRBJ1-2; D perhaps matches TRBD1 (6 bases). Germline V gene sequence: CDR1 SGHAT, CDR2 FQNNGV. This CDR3 has 14 amino acids. V lost 3 bases and J 5 bases, leaving 13 bases between the germline ends. The CDR3, as DNA: TGTGCCAGCAGCTTTAACAGGGTGGGATATGGCTACACCTTC. This encodes CASSFNRVGYGYTF.

This clonotype was seen at least ten times. V is TRBV12-3 or TRBV12-4 and J is TRBJ2-7; the D gene is possibly TRBD2 (6 bases). Trimming pared 0 bases from V and 0 bases from J, leaving 15 bases between. The CDR3 covers 17 residues. The CDR3 reads CASSLALGGSGSYEQYF. CDR3 in DNA: TGTGCCAGCAGTTTAGCGCTTGGGGGGTCGGGCTCCTACGAGCAGTACTTC.

V usage is TRBV24-1 and J usage is TRBJ2-2, with D unresolved. The CDR3 consists of 14 residues. V was pared by 7 bases and J by 5 bases, with 13 bases between. Per germline, CDR1 KGHDR and CDR2 SFDVKD. The CDR3 bases are TGTGCCACCAGCCAAGAGGTGGAAACCGGGGAGCTGTTTTTT. Its protein is CATSQEVETGELFF.

This clonotype was seen ten or more times. J is TRBJ2-7 and V is TRBV4-1; a weak D match, TRBD2 (6 bases). Per germline, CDR1 MGHRA and CDR2 YSYEKL. The V end was cut by 2 bases, the J end by 0 bases, with 17 bases between. The CDR3 totals 17 residues. The CDR3 here is CASSQLFGLLSSYEQYF. In DNA, the CDR3 is TGCGCCAGCAGCCAACTCTTCGGACTACTGAGCTCCTACGAGCAGTACTTC.

This clonotype was observed at least ten times. The V call is TRBV20-1, the J call TRBJ2-7; 8 bases are a match to TRBD1. Germline lookup yields CDR1 DFQATT and CDR2 SNEGSKA (reference sequence). This CDR3 comprises 15 residues. V shed 0 bases and J 3 bases; nucleotides not matched to a gene: 7. CDR3 in amino acids: CSARDAQGDIYEQYF. In nucleotides, the CDR3 is TGCAGTGCTAGAGATGCACAGGGGGATATCTACGAGCAGTACTTC.

This clonotype was picked up many times. V is TRBV30 and J is TRBJ2-1; possibly TRBD2 for D (6 bases). Germline V lookup: CDR1 GTSNPN, CDR2 SVGIG (reference sequence). The V end was cut by 5 bases, the J end by 5 bases, with 13 bases between. The CDR3 runs 13 residues. In DNA form, the CDR3 reads TGTGCCTGGCGCCTTAGCGGAAACAATGAGCAGTTCTTC. It is translated as CAWRLSGNNEQFF.

This clonotype was recorded many times. This sequence joins TRBV5-5 and TRBJ2-7, with 13 positions matching TRBD2. Germline CDR1 and CDR2: SGHKS and YYEKEE (reference sequence). V shed 4 bases and J 2 bases; nucleotides not matched to a gene: 3. CDR3 length equals 15 residues. Here the CDR3 DNA reads TGTGCCAGCAGCCCTACTAGCGGGAGGGCCTACGAGCAGTACGTC. The encoded protein is CASSPTSGRAYEQYV.

This clonotype has a handful of counts. A junction boundary mismatches the germline segment, possibly from a read error. The rearrangement links TRBV19 to TRBJ2-3; 8 bases map to TRBD1. The CDR3 has 18 amino acids. Germline V gene data show CDR1 as LNHDA and CDR2 as SQIVND (reference sequence). CDR3 DNA sequence: TGTGCCAGCAGTAGTAGGCCCCCCGACAGGGGATACACAGATACGCAGTATTTT. Protein: CASSSRPPDRGYTDTQYF.

This clonotype was seen repeatedly, ten times or more. This sequence joins TRBV20-1 and TRBJ2-5; D is tentatively TRBD1 or TRBD2 (5 bases each). Germline-derived CDR1 and CDR2 are DFQATT and SNEGSKA (reference sequence). The CDR3 contains 12 residues. V dropped 5 bases and J dropped 9 bases, with 16 bases sitting between them. CDR3 region: CSASRGQGAQYF. Written as DNA, the CDR3 is TGCAGTGCTTCGAGGGGTCAAGGGGCCCAGTACTTC.